The 15 T cell receptor beta chains presented below share a single source sample, sequenced in a study of blood T cells in healthy people across ages. Then a second PCR, running about 6 to 12 cycles, was carried out with a sample-barcoded 5' primer and a J-beta primer mix. TCRdb re-called the 5' RACE reads through MiXCR, storing one row per CDR3 protein. This sample has about 720,000 distinct CDR3 sequences, with 22% found just once. The sequencing sample was made of blood. The source is a man between 65 and 79 years old in good health.

This clonotype was detected only a few times. This rearrangement joins TRBV20-1 to TRBJ1-5; possibly TRBD1 for D (6 bases). The CDR3 loop spans 14 amino acids. CDR1 and CDR2 (germline): DFQATT, SNEGSKA (reference sequence). Trimming removed 3 bases from V and 6 bases from J, with 15 bases in between. The CDR3 nucleotides read TGCAGTGCTAGCATCTTTGGGGGGGCTCAGCCCCAGCATTTT. Protein product: CSASIFGGAQPQHF.

Only a few counts were recorded for this clonotype. The chain couples TRBV5-1 to TRBJ2-2; a possible D gene is TRBD2 (5 bases). The V end was cut by 1 base, the J end by 7 bases, with 11 bases between. The germline V gene has CDR1 SGHRS and CDR2 YFSETQ. The CDR3 is 14 amino acids. This CDR3 reads CASSLISEGGELFF. The CDR3, as DNA: TGCGCCAGCAGCTTGATTAGCGAGGGCGGGGAGCTGTTTTTT.

The chain couples TRBV7-2 to TRBJ2-5; maybe TRBD2 (6 bases). CDR3 length equals 14 residues. Germline V gene data show CDR1 as SGHTA and CDR2 as FQGNSA. The V end lost 5 bases, the J end lost 1 base, and 11 bases lay between the germline ends. The CDR3 protein is CASSIRDFQETQYF. Written as DNA, the CDR3 is TGTGCCAGCAGCATTAGGGACTTCCAAGAGACCCAGTACTTC.

This clonotype came up a few times. The V and J genes are TRBV6-1 and TRBJ2-6, with unresolved D. CDR1 and CDR2 from the germline V gene are MNHNS and SASEGT. The CDR3 spans 15 residues. The ends were cut back, 5 bases at V and 1 base at J, with 9 bases in the middle. CDR3 nucleotides: TGTGCCAGCAGTAAGCGTGGGTCTGGGGCCAACGTCCTGACTTTC. Translating gives CASSKRGSGANVLTF.

This clonotype was detected a few times. The chain recombines TRBV29-1 with TRBJ2-1, with 7 bases identical to TRBD1. Germline CDR1 and CDR2: SQVTM and ANQGSEA. The trim removed 4 bases at V and 1 base at J, leaving 4 bases unmatched. This CDR3 is built from 14 residues. CDR3 amino acids: CSVVTGDSYNEQFF. The CDR3 DNA reads TGCAGCGTTGTAACAGGGGATTCCTACAATGAGCAGTTCTTC.

The V and J genes are TRBV2 and TRBJ2-7; D unresolved. CDR3 length: 14 amino acids. The ends were cut back, 1 base at V and 10 bases at J, with 17 bases in the middle. CDR1 and CDR2 from the germline V gene are SNHLY and FYNNEI. The CDR3 nucleotides read TGTGCCAGCAGTGAAGGTGCAGCCTCCTACGGTCAGTACGTC. Its translation is CASSEGAASYGQYV.

V and J are TRBV20-1 and TRBJ2-1; 12 bases map to TRBD1. Germline-derived CDR1 and CDR2 are DFQATT and SNEGSKA (reference sequence). The ends lost 6 bases at V and 7 bases at J; junction bases unmatched: 10. This CDR3 has 15 residues. CDR3: CSAPTPGQGANEQFF. The CDR3, as DNA: TGCAGTGCGCCGACACCGGGACAGGGGGCGAATGAGCAGTTCTTC.

In its sample, this clonotype was seen a few times. The gene calls are TRBV28 and TRBJ1-4; D is uncertain. Germline V gives CDR1 MDHEN, CDR2 SYDVKM. The V end lost 2 bases, the J end lost 0 bases, and 10 bases lay between the germline ends. CDR3 length: 16 residues. This chain's CDR3 is CASSLLKRTTNEKLFF. CDR3 coding DNA: TGTGCCAGCAGTTTACTTAAGAGGACAACTAATGAAAAACTGTTTTTT.

This chain uses TRBV20-1 with TRBJ2-5; 13 bases align to TRBD2. The tail of the sequence fits TRBJ2-1 better, so the J call may be wrong. The germline V gene has CDR1 DFQATT and CDR2 SNEGSKA (reference sequence). The CDR3 runs 16 residues. CDR3 protein: CSAPRWTSGGQNEQFF. DNA for the CDR3: TGCAGTGCCCCCCGATGGACTAGCGGGGGACAAAATGAGCAGTTCTTC.

This clonotype was seen only a few times. CDR3 protein: CSVDWGSEEKLFF. The CDR3 bases are TGCAGCGTTGATTGGGGGAGTGAGGAAAAACTGTTTTTT. The chain has TRBV29-1 and TRBJ1-4; the D gene is possibly TRBD1 (5 bases). The germline V gene has CDR1 SQVTM and CDR2 ANQGSEA. The germline V and J ends were trimmed by 3 bases and 8 bases, with 13 bases remaining between them. The CDR3 covers 13 residues.

CDR3 loop: CASSVGGLSSYEQYF. CDR3 sequence (DNA): TGTGCCAGCAGCGTAGGGGGACTTAGCTCCTACGAGCAGTACTTC. The chain combines TRBV9 with TRBJ2-7, with TRBD2 as a possible D gene (6 bases). Per the germline V gene, CDR1 is SGDLS and CDR2 is YYNGEE. The CDR3 loop spans 15 amino acids. Trimming removed 0 bases at V and 0 bases at J, with 10 bases between.

The chain uses TRBV7-9 and TRBJ2-3; 7 nucleotides align to TRBD1. Losses at the gene ends were 3 bases for V and 2 bases for J; bases not matched to a gene: 11. Germline-derived CDR1 and CDR2 are SEHNR and FQNEAQ (reference sequence). The CDR3 has 17 residues. CDR3 region: CASSFTTRGGFTDTQYF. The CDR3 DNA sequence: TGTGCCAGCAGCTTCACAACCAGAGGGGGCTTCACAGATACGCAGTATTTT.

This sequence joins TRBV12-3 or TRBV12-4 and TRBJ1-4; D not certain. This CDR3 is 15 amino acids long. V shed 0 bases and J shed 4 bases, with 9 bases lying between them. In DNA form, the CDR3 reads TGTGCCAGCAGTTTAGCATCGCCGGATAATGAAAAACTGTTTTTT. Its protein product is CASSLASPDNEKLFF.

This clonotype was detected a few times. The DNA for the CDR3 is TGTGCCAGCAGTTGGACAGGGTCCCGAGAGACCCAGTACTTC. Its protein is CASSWTGSRETQYF. The chain is built from TRBV6-5 and TRBJ2-5, with 8 nucleotides matching TRBD1. J lost 4 bases, V lost 4 bases, and 5 bases had no gene match. In germline, CDR1 is MNHEY, CDR2 SVGAGI. The CDR3 totals 14 residues.

The gene calls are TRBV7-6 and TRBJ2-1; perhaps TRBD1 as D (5 bases). Looked up from germline, CDR1 is SGHVS and CDR2 is FNYEAQ. V lost 1 base and J lost 5, with 12 bases in between. The CDR3 extends over 15 amino acids. CDR3 sequence: CASSLGGGANNEQFF. The DNA for the CDR3 is TGTGCCAGCAGCTTAGGGGGCGGTGCCAACAATGAGCAGTTCTTC.